This entry lists 16 T cell receptor beta chains sequenced from one sample in a study of cytomegalovirus exposure and HLA in healthy donors. Both 60 Vbeta primers and 13 Jbeta primers went into the PCR. Using immunoSEQ multiplex PCR, the repertoire was profiled, and TCRdb retains in-frame clones only, with some absent. This table holds around 170,000 clones, around 80% found once. Sequencing used PBMCs. These receptors originate from a woman between 50 and 59 years old in good health and CMV-seropositive.

V usage is TRBV11-2 and J usage is TRBJ1-2; 7 bases match TRBD1. V lost 2 bases to trimming and J lost 1 base; unmatched junction nucleotides: 4. The CDR3 sequence is 15 residues long. Germline CDR1 reads SGHAT; CDR2 reads FQNNGV. DNA of the CDR3: TGTGCCAGCAGCTTACAGGGGGGAAATAACTATGGCTACACCTTC. Translating it yields CASSLQGGNNYGYTF. Together with reference TRBV11-2 and TRBJ1-2, the CDR3 gives the full variable domain: EAGVAQSPRYKIIEKRQSVAFWCNPISGHATLYWYQQILGQGPKLLIQFQNNGVVDDSQLPKDRFSAERLKGVDSTLKIQPAKLEDSAVYLCASSLQGGNNYGYTFGSGTRLTVV.

V usage is TRBV5-8 and J usage is TRBJ1-2; D call uncertain. Germline V gives CDR1 SGHTS, CDR2 YDEGEE. The CDR3 extends over 15 amino acids. The ends were cut back, 2 bases at V and 0 bases at J, with 11 bases in the middle. CDR3 in DNA: TGTGCCAGCAGCTTCCGGGGAGGTGCTAACTATGGCTACACCTTC. Its protein is CASSFRGGANYGYTF.

This chain links TRBV6-5 with TRBJ1-2; D is perhaps TRBD1 (6 bases). The V gene lost 4 bases and the J gene lost 1 base, with 10 bases spanning the gap. Germline V lookup: CDR1 MNHEY, CDR2 SVGAGI. The CDR3 has 14 amino acids. This chain's CDR3 is CASSSTGNNYGYTF. In DNA, the CDR3 is TGTGCCAGCAGTTCAACAGGGAATAACTATGGCTACACCTTC.

In DNA form, the CDR3 reads TGTGCCAGCAGCCCCGAACCGGGACTAGCGGGAATTGGCACCGGGGAGCTGTTTTTT. Translation: CASSPEPGLAGIGTGELFF. V gene TRBV7-3 combines with J gene TRBJ2-2, with 13 bases aligning to TRBD2. Germline trimming cut 5 bases from V and 4 bases from J; bases unmatched to any gene: 13. The CDR3 spans 19 residues. Germline values: CDR1 SGHTA, CDR2 FQGTGA.

V is TRBV11-3 and J is TRBJ2-5; 8 bases agree with TRBD2. J lost 1 base, V lost 1 base, and 2 bases had no gene match. CDR3 length: 15 amino acids. Germline values: CDR1 SGHNT, CDR2 YENEEA. CDR3 bases: TGTGCCAGCAGCTTAGTTAGCGGGGCCCAAGAGACCCAGTACTTC. Residues: CASSLVSGAQETQYF. Full variable domain (rest looked up from reference TRBV11-3 and TRBJ2-5): EAGVVQSPRYKIIEKKQPVAFWCNPISGHNTLYWYLQNLGQGPELLIRYENEEAVDDSQLPKDRFSAERLKGVDSTLKIQPAELGDSAVYLCASSLVSGAQETQYFGPGTRLLVL.

A single count supports this clone. V is TRBV5-4 and J is TRBJ1-1; a possible D gene is TRBD1 (5 bases). CDR3 length: 15 residues. V shed 0 bases and J shed 1 base, with 10 bases lying between them. From germline, CDR1 is SGHNT and CDR2 YYREEE (reference sequence). Here the CDR3 reads CASSLDQGENTEAFF. The CDR3 coding sequence is TGTGCCAGCAGCTTGGATCAGGGTGAGAACACTGAAGCTTTCTTT.

The rearrangement uses TRBV11-2 and TRBJ2-1; 8 positions match TRBD2. The CDR3 has 15 residues. CDR1 is SGHAT, CDR2 FQNNGV, per germline. V gave up 5 bases and J gave up 7 bases; unmatched junction bases: 10. The CDR3 region has the DNA TGTGCCAGCAGCCGCTACGGGGGGGTGGGGAATGAGCAGTTCTTC. It is translated as CASSRYGGVGNEQFF. Based on the CDR3 plus reference TRBV11-2 and TRBJ2-1, the full variable domain is EAGVAQSPRYKIIEKRQSVAFWCNPISGHATLYWYQQILGQGPKLLIQFQNNGVVDDSQLPKDRFSAERLKGVDSTLKIQPAKLEDSAVYLCASSRYGGVGNEQFFGPGTRLTVL.

CDR3 sequence (DNA): TGTGCCTGGAAGACGGGAGCCGACACCGGGGAGCTGTTTTTT. Translated, it gives CAWKTGADTGELFF. This sequence joins TRBV30 and TRBJ2-2; possibly TRBD2 for D (6 bases). CDR1 is GTSNPN, CDR2 SVGIG, per germline (reference sequence). Trimming pared 4 bases from V and 3 bases from J, leaving 12 bases between. The CDR3 loop spans 14 amino acids. The full variable domain, in which reference TRBV30 and TRBJ2-2 provide the parts outside the CDR3, is SQTIHQWPATLVQPVGSPLSLECTVEGTSNPNLYWYRQAAGRGLQLLFYSVGIGQISSEVPQNLSASRPQDRQFILSSKKLLLSDSGFYLCAWKTGADTGELFFGEGSRLTVL.

J is TRBJ2-1 and V is TRBV19; TRBD2 agrees at 10 bases. The CDR3 extends over 14 amino acids. Unmatched junction bases numbered 7, after V lost 5 bases and J lost 9 bases. CDR1 LNHDA and CDR2 SQIVND come from the germline V gene (reference sequence). The CDR3 region is CASSLGLAAAEQFF. In DNA form, the CDR3 reads TGTGCCAGTAGTCTCGGACTAGCGGCGGCTGAGCAGTTCTTC.

This chain joins TRBV5-8 and TRBJ2-7; the match to TRBD2 covers 15 bases. Germline assignment: CDR1 SGHTS and CDR2 YDEGEE. The CDR3 consists of 16 residues. V lost 3 bases and J lost 2; bases outside the gene matches: 3. In nucleotides, the CDR3 is TGTGCCAGCAGCTGGGGACTAGCGGGGGGAACCTACGAGCAGTACTTC. Its protein product is CASSWGLAGGTYEQYF. Full variable domain (remainder filled in from reference TRBV5-8 and TRBJ2-7): EAGVTQSPTHLIKTRGQQATLRCSPISGHTSVYWYQQALGLGLQFLLWYDEGEERNRGNFPPRFSGRQFPNYSSELNVNALELEDSALYLCASSWGLAGGTYEQYFGPGTRLTVT.

V is TRBV6-4 and J is TRBJ1-1; D not certain. V was trimmed by 5 bases and J by 6 bases, leaving 13 bases between them. Looked up from germline, CDR1 is MRHNA and CDR2 is SNTAGT. This CDR3 is built from 13 residues. CDR3 region: CASSREERAEAFF. Written as DNA, the CDR3 is TGTGCCAGCAGTAGGGAAGAGAGGGCTGAAGCTTTCTTT.

The gene calls are TRBV9 and TRBJ2-1; D call uncertain. Germline V lookup: CDR1 SGDLS, CDR2 YYNGEE. The V and J ends lost 4 bases and 0 bases respectively, with 17 bases between them. This CDR3 comprises 17 residues. The DNA of the CDR3 is TGTGCCAGCAGCCCAATGGTACTTCCGAGCTCCTACAATGAGCAGTTCTTC. As protein: CASSPMVLPSSYNEQFF.

V gene TRBV4-3 combines with J gene TRBJ1-2; D possibly corresponds to TRBD1 (5 bases). Germline V gives CDR1 LGHNA, CDR2 YSLEER. This CDR3 region has 18 residues. V lost 2 bases and J lost 3, with 22 bases in between. DNA of the CDR3: TGCGCCAGCAGCCAAACCGGGGGGTGGACACAATCGCACTATGGCTACACCTTC. This codes for CASSQTGGWTQSHYGYTF.

The chain links TRBV28 to TRBJ1-2; TRBD1 might be the D (6 bases). The germline CDR1 and CDR2 sequences are MDHEN and SYDVKM. The CDR3 is 14 residues long. The germline V and J ends were trimmed by 8 bases and 4 bases, with 17 bases remaining between them. The CDR3 spells CASGEGGQGYGYTF. CDR3 nucleotides: TGTGCCAGCGGAGAGGGGGGGCAGGGCTATGGCTACACCTTC.

The rearrangement uses TRBV28 and TRBJ2-3; 8 positions agree with TRBD2. CDR3 length: 15 amino acids. After removal of 7 bases from V and 1 base from J, the junction contained 7 bases not matched to a gene. Germline values: CDR1 MDHEN, CDR2 SYDVKM. The CDR3 protein is CASTRGGARTDTQYF. CDR3 coding DNA: TGTGCCAGCACACGGGGGGGGGCCCGCACAGATACGCAGTATTTT. Using reference TRBV28 and TRBJ2-3 for the parts outside the CDR3, the full variable domain is DVKVTQSSRYLVKRTGEKVFLECVQDMDHENMFWYRQDPGLGLRLIYFSYDVKMKEKGDIPEGYSVSREKKERFSLILESASTNQTSMYLCASTRGGARTDTQYFGPGTRLTVL.

The J gene is TRBJ1-4, the V gene TRBV5-1; TRBD1 might be the D (6 bases). V lost 0 bases and J lost 10, with 10 bases in between. Germline CDR1 SGHRS, CDR2 YFSETQ. The CDR3 totals 13 residues. The CDR3 protein is CASSLESRGKLFF. CDR3 DNA: TGCGCCAGCAGCTTGGAAAGCAGGGGAAAACTGTTTTTT. Based on the CDR3 plus reference TRBV5-1 and TRBJ1-4, the full variable domain is KAGVTQTPRYLIKTRGQQVTLSCSPISGHRSVSWYQQTPGQGLQFLFEYFSETQRNKGNFPGRFSGRQFSNSRSEMNVSTLELGDSALYLCASSLESRGKLFFGSGTQLSVL.